The next 26 T cell receptor beta chains were all read from a single sample in a study of blood T cell repertoires in COVID-19. Only in-frame clones appear in the TCRdb table, and some are missing; sequencing was by immunoSEQ multiplex PCR. The sample has 250,000 to 300,000 clones, nearly 90% seen once. The sequenced material came from PBMCs or T cells enriched from blood (not recorded which). The receptors come from a woman aged 25 to 39 who had recovered from COVID-19.

V and J are TRBV3-1 (or the pseudogene TRBV3-2) and TRBJ2-5, with D perhaps matching TRBD1 (6 bases). The CDR3 loop spans 15 amino acids. The germline CDR1 and CDR2 sequences are LGHDT and YNNKEL (reference sequence). The V end lost 3 bases, the J end lost 2 bases, and 13 bases lay between the germline ends. CDR3 DNA sequence: TGTGCCAGCAGCCAGAACCCAGGGGTGCAAGAGACCCAGTACTTC. Translated, it gives CASSQNPGVQETQYF.

The gene calls are TRBV2 and TRBJ1-1; no firm D call. Per the germline V gene, CDR1 is SNHLY and CDR2 is FYNNEI. Between the trimmed V and J ends, which lost 6 bases and 1 base, there was a span of 9 bases. This CDR3 spans 13 amino acids. CDR3: CASSQLPNTEAFF. In DNA, the CDR3 is TGTGCCAGCAGCCAACTCCCGAACACTGAAGCTTTCTTT.

Written as DNA, the CDR3 is TGTGCCACCAGTGATCCCCGCGACTATGGCTACACCTTC. Encoded protein: CATSDPRDYGYTF. V gene TRBV24-1 combines with J gene TRBJ1-2; D remains unclear. This CDR3 is 13 amino acids long. The germline V and J ends were trimmed by 3 bases and 3 bases, with 7 bases remaining between them. In germline, CDR1 is KGHDR, CDR2 SFDVKD.

This chain links TRBV2 with TRBJ2-3; TRBD2 matches 12 bases. Germline V gives CDR1 SNHLY, CDR2 FYNNEI. The CDR3 consists of 15 residues. J gave up 2 bases and V 6 bases, and 3 bases lay outside the gene matches. The CDR3 sequence: CASSGLAGITDTQYF. DNA of the CDR3: TGTGCCAGCAGCGGACTAGCGGGAATCACAGATACGCAGTATTTT.

This chain joins TRBV5-1 and TRBJ1-4; D might be TRBD1 (6 bases). V gave up 0 bases and J gave up 8 bases, with 17 bases separating them. Looked up from germline, CDR1 is SGHRS and CDR2 is YFSETQ. This CDR3 spans 16 amino acids. CDR3 residues: CASSLAGGLTGEKLFF. Written as DNA, the CDR3 is TGCGCCAGCAGCTTGGCCGGTGGGCTTACAGGGGAAAAACTGTTTTTT.

This rearrangement joins TRBV6-2 or TRBV6-3 to TRBJ2-5; TRBD2 matches at 11 bases. V shed 6 bases, J shed 7 bases, and the junction held 7 bases outside the gene matches. The CDR3 has 14 amino acids. The germline V gene has CDR1 MNHEY and CDR2 SVGEGT. The CDR3 sequence is CASSDRLAGPTQYF. The CDR3 coding sequence is TGTGCCAGCAGCGATAGACTAGCGGGGCCGACCCAGTACTTC.

This chain connects TRBV28 to TRBJ1-1; D remains unclear. The CDR3 is 13 amino acids. Germline V gene sequence: CDR1 MDHEN, CDR2 SYDVKM. Trimming shortened V by 6 bases and J by 1 base, and 9 bases separated the two germline ends. The CDR3 bases are TGTGCCAGCAGAGGCCGGGGGAACACTGAAGCTTTCTTT. Its translation: CASRGRGNTEAFF.

In the case of this clone: Additional DNA sequences in this sample encode the identical CDR3. The chain couples TRBV5-1 to TRBJ1-2, with TRBD1 matching over 8 bases. The germline V gene has CDR1 SGHRS and CDR2 YFSETQ. CDR3 length: 14 amino acids. Losses at the gene ends were 4 bases for V and 2 bases for J; bases not matched to a gene: 4. The DNA for the CDR3 is TGCGCCAGCAGCCCGGACAGGGCCAACTATGGCTACACCTTC. Translated, it gives CASSPDRANYGYTF.

The chain is built from TRBV7-8 and TRBJ2-7, with 14 nucleotides matching TRBD2. The J segment lost 2 bases and the V segment lost 0 bases, leaving 12 bases of the junction unmatched. From germline, CDR1 is SGHVS and CDR2 FQNEAQ. CDR3 length: 20 residues. The CDR3 loop is CASSLALIGTSGRGTYEQYF. The CDR3 nucleotides are TGTGCCAGCAGCTTAGCGCTAATTGGGACTAGCGGGAGAGGAACCTACGAGCAGTACTTC.

The CDR3 is CASSQDGGKGNTIYF. The CDR3 bases are TGCGCCAGCAGCCAAGATGGGGGGAAGGGAAACACCATATATTTT. The rearrangement joins TRBV4-1 to TRBJ1-3, with a tentative D call TRBD1 (5 bases). The germline V gene encodes CDR1 MGHRA and CDR2 YSYEKL. V lost 0 bases to trimming and J lost 4 bases, with 10 bases between them. The CDR3 spans 15 residues.

The rearrangement joins TRBV3-1 (or the pseudogene TRBV3-2) to TRBJ1-2; 8 bases agree with TRBD1. The CDR3 runs 15 residues. The V gene end was trimmed by 3 bases and the J gene end by 4 bases; junction bases not matched to a gene: 7. In germline, CDR1 is LGHDT, CDR2 YNNKEL (reference sequence). The CDR3 region is CASSQRDRFSYGYTF. CDR3 DNA: TGTGCCAGCAGCCAGCGGGACAGGTTCTCCTATGGCTACACCTTC.

The chain is built from TRBV24-1 and TRBJ2-6; D unresolved. Trimming took off 4 bases at V and 4 bases at J, with 7 bases between the two ends. The CDR3 covers 14 residues. From germline, CDR1 is KGHDR and CDR2 SFDVKD. The DNA of the CDR3 is TGTGCCACCAGTGAGACTCAGGGGGCCAACGTCCTGACTTTC. Amino acid sequence: CATSETQGANVLTF.

The chain combines TRBV9 with TRBJ1-3; 9 positions match TRBD1. The germline gives CDR1 SGDLS, CDR2 YYNGEE. The V and J ends lost 8 bases and 5 bases, in that order; junction bases with no gene match: 17. This CDR3 contains 17 residues. CDR3 sequence: CARSRDRANASRNTIYF. The CDR3 region has the DNA TGTGCCAGGTCCCGGGACAGGGCGAACGCCTCCCGAAACACCATATATTTT.

CDR3 bases: TGTGCCAGCAAGGGCAGGGGTAATTCACCCCTCCACTTT. Its translation: CASKGRGNSPLHF. The rearrangement links TRBV6-4 to TRBJ1-6, with D possibly matching TRBD1 (6 bases). CDR1 and CDR2 (germline): MRHNA, SNTAGT. Trimming shortened V by 7 bases and J by 6 bases, and 10 bases separated the two germline ends. This CDR3 has 13 residues.

V and J are TRBV12-2 and TRBJ1-5. TRBV12-2 is recorded as a pseudogene. This CDR3 is built from 20 residues. The CDR3 DNA reads as TGTGCAAGTCGCCCCGCCCCCGGGAGGGATATTCAGAATAGCAATCAGCCCCAGCATTTT. The encoded protein is CASRPAPGRDIQNSNQPQHF.

This clone was detected only a few times. This sequence joins TRBV5-1 and TRBJ2-1; 8 nucleotides match TRBD1. Trimming cost V 4 bases and J 6 bases; bases outside gene matches: 15. The germline V gene encodes CDR1 SGHRS and CDR2 YFSETQ. The CDR3 has 17 amino acids. CDR3 sequence (DNA): TGCGCCAGCAGCCCGGGATCCTTCCAGGGGGCATTCAATGAGCAGTTCTTC. Protein: CASSPGSFQGAFNEQFF.

The rearrangement joins TRBV3-1 (or the pseudogene TRBV3-2) to TRBJ2-5; 7 nucleotides line up with TRBD1. Losses at the gene ends were 4 bases for V and 2 bases for J; bases not matched to a gene: 4. Germline V lookup: CDR1 LGHDT, CDR2 YNNKEL (reference sequence). The CDR3 sequence is 14 residues long. The CDR3: CASSPRTGQETQYF. The CDR3 coding sequence is TGTGCCAGCAGCCCCCGGACAGGACAAGAGACCCAGTACTTC.

This clone showed up just once. The chain joins TRBV10-3 to TRBJ2-1; TRBD2 matches at 8 bases. Germline V CDR1 and CDR2: ENHRY, SYGVKD. The CDR3 is 16 amino acids. Trimming took 0 bases from V and 9 from J; bases not matched to a gene: 10. The CDR3 loop reads CAISESTGGSSGEQFF. CDR3 nucleotide sequence: TGTGCCATCAGTGAGTCAACGGGAGGGTCGTCGGGTGAGCAGTTCTTC.

The chain employs TRBV9 and TRBJ2-3; possibly TRBD2 for D (6 bases). Germline-derived CDR1 and CDR2 are SGDLS and YYNGEE. This CDR3 is 16 amino acids long. Trimming took off 0 bases at V and 1 base at J, with 12 bases between the two ends. CDR3 in amino acids: CASSVVDRGGTDTQYF. CDR3 nucleotide sequence: TGTGCCAGCAGCGTAGTGGACCGCGGGGGCACAGATACGCAGTATTTT.

The chain joins TRBV24-1 to TRBJ1-2; D is uncertain. Trimming removed 7 bases at V and 8 bases at J, with 13 bases between. The germline V gene encodes CDR1 KGHDR and CDR2 SFDVKD. CDR3 length equals 12 residues. CDR3 nucleotides: TGTGCCACCAGAAGCGACTCGAGGGGCTACACCTTC. Its protein product is CATRSDSRGYTF.

This clone was seen just once. The V gene is TRBV28, the J gene TRBJ1-1; 9 bases match TRBD1. V dropped 2 bases and J dropped 7; count of bases not matched to a gene: 35. This CDR3 is built from 24 residues. Germline CDR1 MDHEN, CDR2 SYDVKM. CDR3 in amino acids: CASSLGGTGLSRHSRQGSWREAFF. The CDR3 nucleotides are TGTGCCAGCAGTTTAGGGGGGACAGGGCTCTCCCGTCACTCGCGACAGGGTTCTTGGCGTGAAGCTTTCTTT.

This sequence joins TRBV7-9 and TRBJ2-3; no clear D. This CDR3 region has 11 residues. CDR1 and CDR2 (germline): SEHNR, FQNEAQ (reference sequence). V was shortened by 5 bases and J by 3 bases, with 3 bases between the two germline ends. The CDR3 DNA sequence: TGTGCCAGCAGCCAAACAGATACGCAGTATTTT. This gives the protein CASSQTDTQYF.

This chain links TRBV9 with TRBJ1-6, with D perhaps TRBD1 (5 bases). V was cut by 2 bases and J by 7 bases, with 13 bases left in between. Germline V gene sequence: CDR1 SGDLS, CDR2 YYNGEE. This CDR3 is built from 15 residues. CDR3 nucleotides: TGTGCCAGCAGCGTTCTCGACAGAATAAATTCACCCCTCCACTTT. Its protein is CASSVLDRINSPLHF.

The gene calls are TRBV7-9 and TRBJ2-1; D may be TRBD1 (7 bases). The CDR3 is 17 residues long. Trimming pared 5 bases from V and 6 bases from J, leaving 23 bases between. Germline lookup yields CDR1 SEHNR and CDR2 FQNEAQ (reference sequence). The CDR3 region is CASSPRRGQREINEQFF. DNA of the CDR3: TGTGCCAGCAGCCCTCGGAGGGGGCAAAGGGAAATCAATGAGCAGTTCTTC. Drawing the rest from reference TRBV7-9 and TRBJ2-1, the complete variable domain is DTGVSQNPRHKITKRGQNVTFRCDPISEHNRLYWYRQTLGQGPEFLTYFQNEAQLEKSRLLSDRFSAERPKGSFSTLEIQRTEQGDSAMYLCASSPRRGQREINEQFFGPGTRLTVL.

The chain has TRBV27 and TRBJ2-2; 11 nucleotides match TRBD2. The CDR3 is 20 residues long. Germline V CDR1 and CDR2: MNHEY, SMNVEV (reference sequence). V gave up 4 bases and J gave up 3 bases; unmatched junction bases: 16. The CDR3 is CASSSRGLAAESIYTGELFF. DNA of the CDR3: TGTGCCAGCAGTTCACGGGGACTAGCGGCTGAGAGTATTTACACCGGGGAGCTGTTTTTT.

A remark on this clone: Germline is not matched at one junction end, which may reflect a read error. V gene TRBV28 combines with J gene TRBJ2-3; TRBD1 is a possible D gene (6 bases). CDR1 and CDR2 from the germline V gene are MDHEN and SYDVKM. The CDR3 is 12 amino acids. This CDR3 reads CASSASTGTQYF. The CDR3 DNA is TGTGCCAGCAGCGCGTCGACAGGTACGCAGTATTTT.